This TCR beta chain was sequenced during a study of radiotherapy plus CTLA-4 blockade in lung cancer listed by TCRdb under 2018. Notes on the research overall: Among the enrolled patients, roughly 19% had an objective response, and 31% reached disease control.

The germline V gene provides CDR1 SGHVS and CDR2 FNYEAQ. Reading from cysteine to phenylalanine, the CDR3 counts 15 amino acids. Only the CDR3 region is kept as DNA, spanning 45 bases read in frame from base 1. Relative to germline, V is 1 base shorter and J is 2 bases shorter, with 12 bases between their ends. General study outcomes and caveats: After treatment with radiotherapy and ipilimumab, TCR clones that came from tumors expanded in the peripheral blood. The strongest predictors of response, as reported, were early dynamic changes in blood T cell clones along with a rise in serum interferon-beta after radiation.

This clone was observed a handful of times. Its antigen is not yet known. The record has no base qualities; no much larger clone is one base away. The library came from the immunoSEQ multiplex PCR assay. TCRdb limited this immuneACCESS table to in-frame rearrangements with V and J called. A share of clones is missing; checked studies link under half to unresolved V genes, and the rest is unexplained. The sample yields more than 90,000 clones; around 88% were counted once. In total, the top ten clones hold 4.5% to 6% of the sample. The study tested focal radiation therapy combined with CTLA-4 blockade (ipilimumab) in patients with chemo-refractory metastatic non-small-cell lung cancer.

The chain joins TRBV7-6 to TRBJ2-7; a tentative D call is TRBD2 (5 bases match). The sample was peripheral blood, taken from a patient treated with radiotherapy plus ipilimumab. The origin of this receptor is a human donor with non-small cell lung cancer that progressed on radiotherapy plus ipilimumab. The DNA is as follows: TGTGCCAGCAGCTTAGGATCGGCCGGGGCCTACGAGCAGTACTTC. This sequence encodes CASSLGSAGAYEQYF.